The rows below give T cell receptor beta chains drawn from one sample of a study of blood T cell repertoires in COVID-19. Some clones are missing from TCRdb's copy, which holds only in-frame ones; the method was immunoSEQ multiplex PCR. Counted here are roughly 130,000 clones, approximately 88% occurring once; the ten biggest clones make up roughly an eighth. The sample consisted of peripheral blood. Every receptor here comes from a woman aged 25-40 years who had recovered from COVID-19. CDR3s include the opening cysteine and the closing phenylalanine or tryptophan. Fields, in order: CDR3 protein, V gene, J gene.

CDR3aa: CASSFRQGNSGNTIYF
v_gene: TRBV7-8
j_gene: TRBJ1-3

CDR3aa: CASSPGTANTEAFF
v_gene: TRBV5-4
j_gene: TRBJ1-1

CDR3aa: CASSLVVLGQDGYTF
v_gene: TRBV7-2
j_gene: TRBJ1-2

CDR3aa: CASAAGGSPLHF
v_gene: TRBV12-5
j_gene: TRBJ1-6

CDR3aa: CASSPGTSNEKLFF
v_gene: TRBV18
j_gene: TRBJ1-4

CDR3aa: CASSSPGTGQVYEQYF
v_gene: TRBV5-1
j_gene: TRBJ2-7

CDR3aa: CASSPQTSGRSSEQFF
v_gene: TRBV5-1
j_gene: TRBJ2-1

CDR3aa: CASSLQYRGDNEQFF
v_gene: TRBV18
j_gene: TRBJ2-1

CDR3aa: CASSLGSAAGNTIYF
v_gene: TRBV5-1
j_gene: TRBJ1-3

CDR3aa: CAISDVISEKLFF
v_gene: TRBV10-3
j_gene: TRBJ1-4

CDR3aa: CASSFDRGGGDGYTF
v_gene: TRBV2
j_gene: TRBJ1-2

CDR3aa: CASSLQAAGELFF
v_gene: TRBV5-4
j_gene: TRBJ2-2

CDR3aa: CASIKWVRDSYEQYF
v_gene: TRBV27
j_gene: TRBJ2-7

CDR3aa: CASGDRDKTYEQYF
v_gene: TRBV6-6
j_gene: TRBJ2-7

CDR3aa: CASSEAGGRPDTQYF
v_gene: TRBV6-1
j_gene: TRBJ2-3

CDR3aa: CASSWDGMGGNPLNEQFF
v_gene: TRBV27
j_gene: TRBJ2-1

CDR3aa: CASSTSKPGQGTTAYEQYF
v_gene: TRBV18
j_gene: TRBJ2-7

CDR3aa: CASRLRQDNQPQHF
v_gene: TRBV19
j_gene: TRBJ1-5

CDR3aa: CASSTQLTGIGGYTF
v_gene: TRBV19
j_gene: TRBJ1-2

CDR3aa: CASSLLGTGTDTQYF
v_gene: TRBV7-9
j_gene: TRBJ2-3

CDR3aa: CASSTMGGTEAFF
v_gene: TRBV19
j_gene: TRBJ1-1

CDR3aa: CASSYPGHNYGYTF
v_gene: TRBV6-2/TRBV6-3
j_gene: TRBJ1-2

CDR3aa: CASSPSWRGGYTF
v_gene: TRBV7-2
j_gene: TRBJ1-2

CDR3aa: CASRIREGRVGEQYF
v_gene: TRBV12-2
j_gene: TRBJ2-7

CDR3aa: CASSLPVIQGNYGYTF
v_gene: TRBV27
j_gene: TRBJ1-2

CDR3aa: CASSSRRGGGTGELFF
v_gene: TRBV9
j_gene: TRBJ2-2

CDR3aa: CASRIGTGNYGYTF
v_gene: TRBV6-5
j_gene: TRBJ1-2

CDR3aa: CASSRFAGTGGNTEAFF
v_gene: TRBV9
j_gene: TRBJ1-1

CDR3aa: CASSGVGGYYEQYF
v_gene: TRBV5-6
j_gene: TRBJ2-7

CDR3aa: CASSVAAGTHNEQFF
v_gene: TRBV9
j_gene: TRBJ2-1

CDR3aa: CSARDQMEAFF
v_gene: TRBV20-1
j_gene: TRBJ1-1

CDR3aa: CASSLKTSGGDTQYF
v_gene: TRBV7-2
j_gene: TRBJ2-3

CDR3aa: CSASEGETEAFF
v_gene: TRBV20-1
j_gene: TRBJ1-1

CDR3aa: CASSLAVQETQYF
v_gene: TRBV5-1
j_gene: TRBJ2-5

CDR3aa: CASRNLAGESYEQYF
v_gene: TRBV6-5
j_gene: TRBJ2-7

CDR3aa: CASSLWQGYSYEQYF
v_gene: TRBV7-9
j_gene: TRBJ2-7

CDR3aa: CASSITGGNEQFF
v_gene: TRBV19
j_gene: TRBJ2-1

CDR3aa: CASSPRTEQYF
v_gene: TRBV7-9
j_gene: TRBJ2-7

CDR3aa: CASSKESRAGNTIYF
v_gene: TRBV21-1
j_gene: TRBJ1-3

CDR3aa: CASSQGLSKAGNYEQYF
v_gene: TRBV3-1/TRBV3-2
j_gene: TRBJ2-7

CDR3aa: CASSPGTNEKLFF
v_gene: TRBV11-1
j_gene: TRBJ1-4

CDR3aa: CATSKRDGESNQPQHF
v_gene: TRBV15
j_gene: TRBJ1-5

CDR3aa: CASSLSGGEYNEQFF
v_gene: TRBV7-2
j_gene: TRBJ2-1

CDR3aa: CASSSDSFRSDGYTF
v_gene: TRBV6-4
j_gene: TRBJ1-2

CDR3aa: CASGPGGGPLSNEQFF
v_gene: TRBV10-1
j_gene: TRBJ2-1

CDR3aa: CASSLGERGTDTQYF
v_gene: TRBV5-6
j_gene: TRBJ2-3

CDR3aa: CASSQAGGGGYTF
v_gene: TRBV3-1/TRBV3-2
j_gene: TRBJ1-2

CDR3aa: CASSEGLMNSPLHF
v_gene: TRBV6-1
j_gene: TRBJ1-6

CDR3aa: CASSLGLAGEQYF
v_gene: TRBV4-1
j_gene: TRBJ2-7

CDR3aa: CASSRAGGNSPLHF
v_gene: TRBV7-9
j_gene: TRBJ1-6

CDR3aa: CASRYHFGGGTDATEAFF
v_gene: TRBV27
j_gene: TRBJ1-1

CDR3aa: CASSSRLAGGPRQETQYF
v_gene: TRBV27
j_gene: TRBJ2-5

CDR3aa: CASSQVLDTQYF
v_gene: TRBV4-1
j_gene: TRBJ2-3

CDR3aa: CAWSVFSGDQPQHF
v_gene: TRBV30
j_gene: TRBJ1-5

CDR3aa: CASSESGEYEQYF
v_gene: TRBV5-1
j_gene: TRBJ2-7

CDR3aa: CASSAGSGAQYF
v_gene: TRBV19
j_gene: TRBJ2-5

CDR3aa: CASSSRETGELFF
v_gene: TRBV7-8
j_gene: TRBJ2-2